The rows below give T cell receptor beta chains drawn from one sample of a study of response to subunit inactivated influenza vaccine. Via MiXCR, TCRdb re-called the RT-PCR reads, giving one row per CDR3 protein. The sample lists hundreds of thousands of distinct CDR3 sequences; more than 11% were seen once. The sample in question was PBMCs from blood, obtained 14 to 15 days before vaccination. The receptors originated from a man aged 50-59 years who received an inactivated influenza vaccine. CDR3s include the opening cysteine and the closing phenylalanine or tryptophan.

v_call cdr3_aa
TRBV7-6 CASSHTTGTGSYEQYF
TRBV27 CASSRRRQISNEKLFF
TRBV20-1 CSARDLGGVSNYGYTF
TRBV12-3/TRBV12-4 CASRPRTGMNTEAFF
TRBV27 CASSSMTSGTETQYF
TRBV6-5 CASSYSRASNEQFF
TRBV19 CASRAMAKNIQYF
TRBV11-2 CASSGTDRGNSPLHF
TRBV4-3 CASSQVISVGGNNGYTF
TRBV6-5 CASSYSWGEVGYEQYF
TRBV6-1 CASIGGFGQTQYF
TRBV2 CASTANEDNEQFF
TRBV4-3 CASSQVRPGLAGDLPGELFF
TRBV29-1 CSAAGTYEQYF
TRBV6-1 CASSAQLAGNGNEQFF
TRBV10-3 CAISETGQGYGYTF
TRBV5-6 CASSWGQFGANVLTF
TRBV5-1 CASSLGDRGIDEQFF
TRBV6-1 CASSQTGGRTDTQYF
TRBV19 CASSLSALAGGLTYNEQFF
TRBV5-6 CASSLISRAETQYF
TRBV6-5 CASSYSDFGGYEQYF
TRBV6-2/TRBV6-3 CASHPGRGQAHTGELFF
TRBV9 CASSVGTGGFYEQYF
TRBV6-1 CASSSLGGRGQFF
TRBV30 CAWSVKGPPYEQYF
TRBV12-3/TRBV12-4 CASSFQGREGGYTF
TRBV24-1 CATSDAQGAEQYF
TRBV4-3 CASSQDTRGYEQYF
TRBV18 CASSPPWSRSTDTQYF
TRBV29-1 CSVRAYEQYF
TRBV2 CASRMTSGGATDTQYF
TRBV7-2 CASSLDPGPRKTQYF
TRBV2 CASSMQYEQYF
TRBV12-3/TRBV12-4 CASRAGGWNEKLFF
TRBV27 CASSFIAGVSGANVLTF